This T cell receptor beta chain was obtained from a study of T-cell reconstitution after alpha-beta-depleted transplantation in children. Whole-study results and caveats: After transplant, high TCRbeta diversity at day 60 in some patients arose from surviving recipient T cells and thymic progenitors. Diversity and T-cell counts at one year after transplant derived mostly from new T cells. Roughly two months post-transplant, alpha-beta T cells reportedly originated from several hundred graft clones that had expanded.

TCRbeta library preparation incorporated unique molecular identifiers. TCRdb analysed the PCR reads with MiXCR anew, one entry per CDR3 protein. The table includes about 1,000,000 distinct CDR3 sequences, around 30% detected once. Concerning this clonotype: The antigen is not known.

The sample here was PBMCs, mostly from graft donor cells, taken 360 days after TCRalphabeta/CD19-depleted stem cell transplant. The clonotype comes from a boy younger than two who had a stem cell transplant for SCID, so the T cells may come from the graft donor.

The CDR3 nucleotides read TGTGCCAGCAGCCATCTAGCGGGGGAGATCCCCTCCCACACAGATACGCAGTATTTT. It encodes CASSHLAGEIPSHTDTQYF. V gene TRBV4-2 combines with J gene TRBJ2-3, with 10 positions matching TRBD2. V lost 3 bases to trimming and J lost 2 bases; unmatched junction nucleotides: 14. CDR3 length: 19 residues. Germline V lookup: CDR1 LGHNA, CDR2 YNFKEQ.